This TCR beta chain was documented in a study of graft-versus-host responses after intestinal transplantation. Across the whole study: Every recipient had anti-thymocyte globulin induction and roughly 3 years of tacrolimus plus steroids. Study-level findings and limits: Early post-transplant HvG declines showed an association with peak circulating GvH clone levels. Recipient marrow contained GvH clones, some of which appeared first in ileum or blood.

The assay was immunoSEQ multiplex PCR, and TCRdb's table has in-frame clones only and misses some. The sample shows about 130,000 clones, 80% to 95% of them seen only once. This CDR3 comprises 13 residues. V was pared by 0 bases and J by 4 bases, with 6 bases between. In germline, CDR1 is SGHNT, CDR2 YYREEE (reference sequence). For this clone: Antigen: not known.

The chain is built from TRBV5-4 and TRBJ2-3; D ambiguous. The sequence came from a human donor who received an intestinal transplant. The sample here was unstimulated CD4+ T cells sorted from spleen or lymph node cells, taken before intestinal transplant. CDR3 coding DNA: TGTGCCAGCAGCTTGGCCTTCTCAGATACGCAGTATTTT. Residues: CASSLAFSDTQYF.